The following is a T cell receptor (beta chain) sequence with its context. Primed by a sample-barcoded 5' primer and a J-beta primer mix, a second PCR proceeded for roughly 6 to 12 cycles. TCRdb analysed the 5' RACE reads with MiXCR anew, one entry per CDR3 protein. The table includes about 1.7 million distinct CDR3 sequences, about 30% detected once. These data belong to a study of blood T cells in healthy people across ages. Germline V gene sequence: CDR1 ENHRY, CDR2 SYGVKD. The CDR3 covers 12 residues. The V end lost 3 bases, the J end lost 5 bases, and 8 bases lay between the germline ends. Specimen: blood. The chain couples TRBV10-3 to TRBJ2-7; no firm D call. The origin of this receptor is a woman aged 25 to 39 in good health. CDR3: CAISDDGDEQYF. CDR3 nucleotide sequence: TGTGCCATCAGTGATGACGGCGACGAGCAGTACTTC.